This T cell receptor (beta chain) was identified during a study of blood T cells in healthy people across ages. Then a second PCR, running about 6 to 11 cycles, was carried out with a sample-barcoded 5' primer and a J-beta primer mix. TCRdb called the 5' RACE reads again in MiXCR, with one record for every CDR3 protein. The sample has 760,000 or so distinct CDR3 sequences, around 25% seen once. Germline assignment: CDR1 SEHNR and CDR2 FQNEAQ (reference sequence). CDR3 length equals 17 residues. Trimming stripped 0 bases from V and 6 bases from J, with 17 bases between. The same specimen was also included in a second study, on T cells of mothers and their children. According to that study: A few healthy Caucasian mothers gave samples, and so did their six children. Versus unrelated pairs, overlap was slightly higher in related mother-child pairs, without reaching significance. Persistent microchimeric T cell clones were not found at ~100 per million sensitivity.

The sample consisted of blood. This TCR was recovered from a boy between 5 and 17 years old in good health. The chain couples TRBV7-9 to TRBJ1-4; no firm D call. The CDR3 sequence is CASSLAFPHWIDEKLFF. The CDR3 coding sequence is TGTGCCAGCAGCTTAGCATTTCCCCACTGGATTGATGAAAAACTGTTTTTT.